This TCR beta chain is from a study of cytomegalovirus exposure and HLA in healthy donors. This clone was picked up one time. Vbeta (60) and Jbeta (13) primers were used in the PCR. TCRdb's table, derived via immunoSEQ multiplex PCR, lists solely in-frame clones and lacks some. Here the sample spans about 140,000 clones, around 80% being singletons. The clonotype was recovered from a young man in good health. Material: PBMCs.

CDR3 nucleotides: TGTGCCAGCAGTTTATGGAGGGAGGGCTACAATGAGCAGTTCTTC. Protein: CASSLWREGYNEQFF. This chain links TRBV28 with TRBJ2-1; TRBD2 matches at 7 bases. The CDR3 has 15 residues. Germline lookup yields CDR1 MDHEN and CDR2 SYDVKM. V was pared by 0 bases and J by 3 bases, with 2 bases of the junction left unmatched.